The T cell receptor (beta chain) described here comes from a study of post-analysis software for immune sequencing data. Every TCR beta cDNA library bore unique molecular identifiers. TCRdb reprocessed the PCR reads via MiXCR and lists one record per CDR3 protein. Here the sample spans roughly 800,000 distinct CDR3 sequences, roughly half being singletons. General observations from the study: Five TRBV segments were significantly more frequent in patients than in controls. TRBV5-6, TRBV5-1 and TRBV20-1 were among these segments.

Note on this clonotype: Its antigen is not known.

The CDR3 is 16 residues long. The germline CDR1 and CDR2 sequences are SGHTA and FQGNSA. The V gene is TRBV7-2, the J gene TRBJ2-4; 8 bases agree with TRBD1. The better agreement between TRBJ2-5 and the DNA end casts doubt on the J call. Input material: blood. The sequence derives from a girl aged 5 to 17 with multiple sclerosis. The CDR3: CASSLPQGARRETQYF. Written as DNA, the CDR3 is TGTGCCAGCAGCTTACCCCAGGGGGCTAGACGGGAGACCCAGTACTTC.